Listed here are 8 T cell receptor beta chains from one sample, sequenced in a study of blood T cell repertoires in COVID-19. Data came from immunoSEQ multiplex PCR; TCRdb stores just in-frame clones and leaves some out. Among 150,000 to 180,000 clones listed, roughly four fifths were seen once. Sequencing was done on a sample of peripheral blood. All receptors derive from a woman aged 55-69 years with COVID-19, enrolled during active disease.

The V and J genes are TRBV3-1 (or the pseudogene TRBV3-2) and TRBJ2-2, with 7 nucleotides matching TRBD2. Germline assignment: CDR1 LGHDT and CDR2 YNNKEL (reference sequence). This CDR3 is 16 amino acids long. V dropped 0 bases and J dropped 6; count of bases not matched to a gene: 7. The CDR3 loop is CASSQDRRAGAGELFF. CDR3 sequence (DNA): TGTGCCAGCAGCCAAGATCGACGGGCGGGGGCCGGGGAGCTGTTTTTT.

The chain carries TRBV5-5 and TRBJ1-2, with D maybe TRBD1 (5 bases). From germline, CDR1 is SGHKS and CDR2 YYEKEE (reference sequence). This CDR3 is built from 13 residues. V shed 0 bases and J shed 4 bases, with 7 bases lying between them. The CDR3 DNA is TGTGCCAGCAGCTTGGAAGGGGTCTATGGCTACACCTTC. Protein: CASSLEGVYGYTF.

The gene calls are TRBV5-3 and TRBJ2-1; maybe TRBD2 (5 bases). TRBV5-3 is an open reading frame, and its role is uncertain. The V end was cut by 3 bases, the J end by 0 bases, with 16 bases between. The CDR3 is 17 residues long. This chain's CDR3 is CARSSRGRHISYNEQFF. In DNA form, the CDR3 reads TGTGCCAGAAGCTCCCGAGGGCGGCATATCTCCTACAATGAGCAGTTCTTC.

The V call is TRBV6-2 or TRBV6-3, the J call TRBJ2-5, with 7 bases matching TRBD2. With 4 bases clipped from V and 6 bases from J, the junction kept 11 bases outside the gene matches. The CDR3 runs 15 residues. Germline CDR1 reads MNHEY; CDR2 reads SVGEGT. CDR3 amino acids: CASSWWAGDVKTQYF. CDR3 nucleotides: TGTGCCAGCAGTTGGTGGGCGGGAGATGTCAAGACCCAGTACTTC.

The J gene is TRBJ2-1, the V gene TRBV20-1; 11 bases map to TRBD2. Germline CDR1 is DFQATT and CDR2 is SNEGSKA (reference sequence). The trim removed 3 bases at V and 4 bases at J, leaving 5 bases unmatched. The CDR3 is 15 residues long. The CDR3, as DNA: TGCAGTGCTAGTGGGCTAGCGGGGGGATACAATGAGCAGTTCTTC. Translating gives CSASGLAGGYNEQFF.

The chain uses TRBV7-8 and TRBJ1-2; D possibly corresponds to TRBD1 (6 bases). The germline V gene has CDR1 SGHVS and CDR2 FQNEAQ. V was clipped by 4 bases and J by 6 bases, with 9 bases between them. There are 12 residues in the CDR3. Written as DNA, the CDR3 is TGTGCCAGCAGCTCGAACAGGGATGGCTACACCTTC. Protein product: CASSSNRDGYTF.

V gene TRBV19 combines with J gene TRBJ2-3, with 7 nucleotides matching TRBD1. Germline V gene lookup returns CDR1 LNHDA and CDR2 SQIVND (reference sequence). With V trimmed by 3 bases and J by 1 base, 7 bases remained unmatched. The CDR3 extends over 16 amino acids. The CDR3 region is CASSIRQGMGTDTQYF. The CDR3 coding sequence is TGTGCCAGTAGTATCAGACAGGGAATGGGCACAGATACGCAGTATTTT.

The rearrangement joins TRBV18 to TRBJ1-5; 9 positions agree with TRBD1. The CDR3 is 16 residues long. Germline-derived CDR1 and CDR2 are KGHSH and LQKENI. V lost 1 base and J lost 1; bases outside the gene matches: 2. The CDR3 region is CASSPRGQGSNQPQHF. As DNA, the CDR3 is TGTGCCAGCTCACCACGAGGACAGGGGAGCAATCAGCCCCAGCATTTT.